Only a few counts were recorded for the clone carrying this T cell receptor beta chain. Its antigen is not known. TCRdb reprocessed the RACE reads via MiXCR and lists one record per CDR3 protein. The data contain about 55,000 distinct CDR3 sequences, about 10% of them seen just once; the ten biggest clones take up approximately 1.6%. The sample is drawn from a study of human T cells and chemical hapten exposure. Study-level findings and limits: There was a positive correlation between PT1 expanded TCR counts and patch test score.

The sample's time point: patch test 2, 6 weeks after DPC sensitization. Treatment reported: therapeutic diphenylcyclopropenone sensitization with weekly scalp DPC. CDR1 is DFQATT, CDR2 SNEGSKA, per germline (reference sequence). With 0 bases removed from V and 3 bases from J, the gap between germline ends came to 15 bases. The CDR3 length is 15 residues. The sample in question was whole blood, obtained in connection with sensitization to the hapten diphenylcyclopropenone (DPC). The chain employs TRBV20-1 and TRBJ2-7; tentatively, D is TRBD2 (6 bases). This receptor was taken from a woman between 45 and 65 years old with alopecia areata. Some clones in this sample may be carry-over from other donors' samples. The CDR3 spells CSARDFGTGSYEQYF. The CDR3 coding sequence is TGCAGTGCTAGAGATTTCGGGACTGGAAGCTACGAGCAGTACTTC.